One sample yielded the 17 T cell receptor beta chains listed below, sequenced in a study of molecular identifiers for immune sequencing clone quantification. TCRdb re-called the PCR reads with MiXCR, one entry per CDR3 protein. This sample carries about 640,000 distinct CDR3 sequences, just under 20% of them seen once, and the ten largest clones take roughly 0.85%. The sample taken for sequencing was naive CD8+ T cells from blood, with Jurkat cell RNA spiked in. The subset is: FACS-sorted CD8+CD4-CCR7+CD45RA+ naive T cells. All receptors derive from a human donor in good health. Some libraries in this study had Jurkat cell RNA spiked in.

In the case of this clonotype: Being one base from a much bigger clone, this may be a read error. The chain combines TRBV19 with TRBJ2-7; D may be TRBD1 (6 bases). The CDR3 length is 14 residues. Germline CDR1 LNHDA, CDR2 SQIVND (reference sequence). In nucleotides, the CDR3 is TGTGCCAGTAGTAAAGTTGCAGGGGACATCGAGCGGTACTTC. Translating it yields CASSKVAGDIERYF. Based on the CDR3 plus reference TRBV19 and TRBJ2-7, the full variable domain is DGGITQSPKYLFRKEGQNVTLSCEQNLNHDAMYWYRQDPGQGLRLIYYSQIVNDFQKGDIAEGYSVSREKKESFPLTVTSAQKNPTAFYLCASSKVAGDIERYFGPGTRLTVT.

This clonotype was picked up many times. The V call is TRBV30, the J call TRBJ2-6; D gene unclear. Trimming cost V 5 bases and J 0 bases, with 5 bases left between them. The CDR3 runs to 13 residues. The germline gives CDR1 GTSNPN, CDR2 SVGIG (reference sequence). CDR3 nucleotides: TGTGCCTGGGGATCCTCTGGGGCCAACGTCCTGACTTTC. It yields the protein CAWGSSGANVLTF.

A word on this clonotype: One junction end does not reproduce the germline sequence, and a read error may be involved. This chain connects TRBV9 to TRBJ2-2; weak D call: TRBD2 (5 bases). The CDR3 is made up of 14 amino acids. Germline V gene lookup returns CDR1 SGDLS and CDR2 YYNGEE. The CDR3 sequence is CASSFPPADGELLF. CDR3 sequence (DNA): TGTGCCAGCAGCTTCCCCCCGGCCGACGGGGAGCTGTTGTTT. Filled out from reference TRBV9 and TRBJ2-2, the complete variable domain reads DSGVTQTPKHLITATGQRVTLRCSPRSGDLSVYWYQQSLDQGLQFLIQYYNGEERAKGNILERFSAQQFPDLHSELNLSSLELGDSALYFCASSFPPADGELLFGEGSRLTVL.

Remarks on this clonotype: A much larger clone differs from this one at a single base, so this may be a read error. The chain links TRBV30 to TRBJ2-7, with D hard to call. The length of the CDR3 is 12 residues. Looked up from germline, CDR1 is GTSNPN and CDR2 is SVGIG (reference sequence). Deletions cut 0 bases from V and 2 bases from J, with 5 bases between. CDR3 coding DNA: TGTGCCTGGAGTGTCAACCCCTACGAGCAGTACTTC. This translates into CAWSVNPYEQYF.

About this clonotype itself: Being one base from a much bigger clone, this may be a read error. The V and J genes are TRBV19 and TRBJ1-1; TRBD1 aligns across 8 bases. The CDR3 has 14 amino acids. The ends lost 11 bases at V and 2 bases at J; junction bases unmatched: 10. CDR1 and CDR2 from the germline V gene are LNHDA and SQIVND (reference sequence). CDR3: CAGISGQANTEAFF. The CDR3 DNA follows: TGTGCCGGTATTTCGGGACAGGCAAACACTGAAGCTTTCTTT.

In this sample, this clonotype turned up many times. The chain has TRBV4-3 and TRBJ2-1; a possible D gene is TRBD2 (6 bases). The V and J ends lost 3 bases and 5 bases respectively, with 23 bases between them. The CDR3 runs to 18 residues. The germline V gene has CDR1 LGHNA and CDR2 YSLEER. CDR3 in DNA: TGCGCCAGCAGCCAGCCCCGGGTGGAGGGGATAAGGAACAATGAGCAGTTCTTC. Translated: CASSQPRVEGIRNNEQFF.

A note on this clonotype: This could be a read error, since a much larger clone is one nucleotide away. The chain couples TRBV25-1 to TRBJ1-1, with D unresolved. The CDR3 covers 17 residues. Germline V gene sequence: CDR1 MGHDK, CDR2 SYGVNS. CDR3: CTSSEWAGFNVNTEAFF. CDR3 bases: TGTACCAGCAGTGAATGGGCAGGTTTTAATGTTAACACTGAAGCTTTCTTT.

This clonotype was recorded at least ten times. The chain has TRBV6-2 or TRBV6-3 and TRBJ1-5; D gene unclear. This CDR3 is built from 17 residues. Looked up from germline, CDR1 is MNHEY and CDR2 is SVGEGT. Trimming shortened V by 6 bases and J by 1 base, and 19 bases separated the two germline ends. The CDR3 DNA follows: TGTGCCAGCAGAAAACTCGGGCCCTCGAAGAGCAATCAGCCCCAGCATTTT. This encodes CASRKLGPSKSNQPQHF.

This clonotype appeared a few times. The chain links TRBV5-4 to TRBJ1-6; D is perhaps TRBD1 (5 bases). The CDR3 extends over 12 amino acids. The V and J ends lost 8 bases and 6 bases respectively, with 9 bases between them. Germline V CDR1 and CDR2: SGHNT, YYREEE (reference sequence). DNA for the CDR3: TGTGCCAGTAGGGACTCTAATTCACCCCTCCACTTT. Protein: CASRDSNSPLHF.

A remark on this clonotype: At one boundary the junction diverges from the germline segment, which might be a read error. This chain joins TRBV12-3 or TRBV12-4 and TRBJ2-1; 13 bases align to TRBD2. This CDR3 region has 13 residues. CDR3 coding DNA: TGTGCCAGCAGTTTCGGGACTAGCGGGGAGCAGCTCTTC. Translated, it gives CASSFGTSGEQLF.

The V and J genes are TRBV30 and TRBJ1-6, with D possibly matching TRBD1 (6 bases). The CDR3 totals 17 residues. V was cut by 0 bases and J by 5 bases, with 17 bases left in between. Germline lookup yields CDR1 GTSNPN and CDR2 SVGIG (reference sequence). DNA of the CDR3: TGTGCCTGGAGTGTACGGGGTCGGGGACACGATAATTCACCCCTCCACTTT. It codes for CAWSVRGRGHDNSPLHF.

This clonotype came up many times. This chain connects TRBV7-9 to TRBJ1-5; D unresolved. The CDR3 runs 15 residues. Germline assignment: CDR1 SEHNR and CDR2 FQNEAQ (reference sequence). V shed 5 bases and J shed 2 bases, with 13 bases lying between them. For the CDR3, the DNA is TGTGCCAGCAGCCCAAGTATCGGGGGCAATCAGCCCCAGCATTTT. This codes for CASSPSIGGNQPQHF.

This clonotype appeared a few times. This chain joins TRBV20-1 and TRBJ1-5; the D gene is possibly TRBD1 (6 bases). V shed 6 bases and J shed 5 bases, with 11 bases lying between them. The germline V gene has CDR1 DFQATT and CDR2 SNEGSKA (reference sequence). The length of the CDR3 is 12 residues. The CDR3: CSARTGHQPQHF. CDR3 sequence (DNA): TGCAGTGCGAGAACAGGGCATCAGCCCCAGCATTTT.

Turning to this clonotype: Since a much larger clone is just one base distant, this may be a read error. The chain joins TRBV6-1 to TRBJ2-7, with 8 nucleotides matching TRBD1. Germline CDR1 and CDR2: MNHNS and SASEGT. This CDR3 contains 16 residues. The CDR3 here is CASSDFWGQESYERYF. The CDR3 DNA sequence: TGTGCCAGCAGTGATTTTTGGGGACAGGAGTCCTACGAGCGGTACTTC.

In the case of this clonotype: Since a much larger clone is just one base distant, this may be a read error. This chain connects TRBV4-3 to TRBJ2-1, with D possibly matching TRBD1 (6 bases). Germline loops: CDR1 LGHNA, CDR2 YSLEER. This CDR3 is 16 amino acids long. CDR3: CAGSQEYRDSYNEQFF. CDR3 coding DNA: TGCGCCGGCAGCCAAGAGTACAGGGATTCCTACAATGAGCAGTTCTTC.

This clonotype was counted many times. The chain carries TRBV7-9 and TRBJ1-1; unclear D gene. CDR3 length: 12 amino acids. Between the trimmed V and J ends, which lost 0 bases and 6 bases, there was a span of 5 bases. Germline-derived CDR1 and CDR2 are SEHNR and FQNEAQ (reference sequence). Here the CDR3 DNA reads TGTGCCAGCAGCTTAGCGAGGGCTGAAGCTTTCTTT. This codes for CASSLARAEAFF.

A remark on this clonotype: Germline and junction disagree at one end, which may indicate a read error. The V and J genes are TRBV28 and TRBJ1-1; D is unresolved. The germline CDR1 and CDR2 sequences are MDHEN and SYDVKM. This CDR3 contains 12 residues. The CDR3 here is CANSLTRTEAFF. CDR3 nucleotides: TGTGCCAACAGTTTAACCCGTACTGAAGCTTTCTTT.